The 18 T cell receptor beta chains below all came from one sample that was sequenced in a study of T cells after yellow fever vaccination. TCRdb ran MiXCR on the 5' RACE reads and lists one entry per CDR3 protein. Seen here are about 260,000 distinct CDR3 sequences, roughly 5.6% observed once, and the top ten hold under 3.5%. Source: CD4+ T cells sorted from PBMCs, taken on the day of the yellow fever booster vaccination. Source of these receptors: a man aged 18 to 29 who received the YFV17D yellow fever vaccine.

In its sample, this clonotype was seen many times. This rearrangement joins TRBV4-2 to TRBJ1-2; no definite D call. The CDR3 totals 15 residues. The germline V gene has CDR1 LGHNA and CDR2 YNFKEQ. V was clipped by 4 bases and J by 4 bases, with 16 bases between them. This CDR3 is CASSPTTGEGYGYTF. Here the CDR3 DNA reads TGTGCCAGCAGCCCAACCACGGGAGAAGGCTATGGCTACACCTTC.

This clonotype appeared a few times. The chain employs TRBV5-1 and TRBJ1-4; D gene uncertain. CDR1 is SGHRS and CDR2 is YFSETQ in the germline V gene. CDR3 size: 14 residues. V lost 3 bases, J lost 7 bases, and 13 bases lay in between. The CDR3 is CASSSSVGAEKLFF. CDR3 DNA: TGCGCCAGCAGCTCCTCGGTTGGAGCTGAAAAACTGTTTTTT.

This clonotype was seen a handful of times. J is TRBJ2-3 and V is TRBV7-2; TRBD2 agrees at 9 bases. Germline V gene data show CDR1 as SGHTA and CDR2 as FQGNSA. Trimming cost V 0 bases and J 4 bases; bases outside gene matches: 8. The CDR3 is made up of 17 amino acids. The CDR3 region is CASSLALGRLAADTQYF. In DNA, the CDR3 is TGTGCCAGCAGCTTAGCGCTTGGGAGACTAGCGGCAGATACGCAGTATTTT.

The chain employs TRBV10-3 and TRBJ1-2; 11 bases are a match to TRBD1. The CDR3 sequence is 16 residues long. Germline-derived CDR1 and CDR2 are ENHRY and SYGVKD. The ends lost 4 bases at V and 7 bases at J; junction bases unmatched: 11. CDR3 coding DNA: TGTGCCATCAGTGCTGGGATTGGACAGGGGGCGACTGGCTACACCTTC. It encodes CAISAGIGQGATGYTF.

Only a few counts were recorded for this clonotype. The V call is TRBV27, the J call TRBJ1-4; possibly TRBD1 for D (6 bases). The V end was cut by 2 bases, the J end by 8 bases, with 18 bases between. This CDR3 is 16 amino acids long. CDR1 MNHEY and CDR2 SMNVEV come from the germline V gene (reference sequence). CDR3 region: CASSLKLAGDIEKLFF. The CDR3 DNA is TGTGCCAGCAGTTTAAAGTTGGCAGGGGATATCGAAAAACTGTTTTTT.

The chain employs TRBV20-1 and TRBJ1-6; possibly TRBD1 for D (5 bases). The V end lost 3 bases, the J end lost 14 bases, and 26 bases lay between the germline ends. Germline CDR1 is DFQATT and CDR2 is SNEGSKA (reference sequence). This CDR3 contains 16 residues. This chain's CDR3 is CSASPTDSSPRLALHF. CDR3 nucleotides: TGCAGTGCTAGTCCCACTGACAGTAGCCCTAGATTGGCCCTCCACTTT.

This clonotype was picked up a small number of times. The rearrangement links TRBV5-1 to TRBJ2-3; TRBD2 aligns across 9 bases. V lost 1 base to trimming and J lost 6 bases; unmatched junction nucleotides: 9. The CDR3 has 16 amino acids. Germline V CDR1 and CDR2: SGHRS, YFSETQ. CDR3 sequence (DNA): TGCGCCAGCAGCTTGAACGGCGGGGGGGCCATGGATACGCAGTATTTT. Translation gives CASSLNGGGAMDTQYF.

This clonotype was seen ten or more times. The chain combines TRBV12-3 or TRBV12-4 with TRBJ2-3, with TRBD1 matching over 7 bases. This CDR3 region has 15 residues. V dropped 5 bases and J dropped 4; count of bases not matched to a gene: 9. The CDR3 DNA reads TGTGCCAGCAGTCCCCCAGGGGGTAGGGCAGATACGCAGTATTTT. It is translated as CASSPPGGRADTQYF.

This clonotype was recorded a few times. The rearrangement uses TRBV9 and TRBJ1-1; D is unclear. V was pared by 2 bases and J by 0 bases, with 5 bases between. The CDR3 has 13 residues. Germline lookup yields CDR1 SGDLS and CDR2 YYNGEE. This CDR3 is CASSVRMNTEAFF. In DNA form, the CDR3 reads TGTGCCAGCAGCGTCCGTATGAACACTGAAGCTTTCTTT.

There are a few counts of this clonotype. V is TRBV4-2 and J is TRBJ1-6, with D unclear. This CDR3 has 16 amino acids. The germline V gene has CDR1 LGHNA and CDR2 YNFKEQ. Trimming shortened V by 0 bases and J by 9 bases, and 15 bases separated the two germline ends. The CDR3 here is CASSQDSAQGLSPLHF. The CDR3 DNA follows: TGTGCCAGCAGCCAAGATTCAGCACAAGGGCTTTCACCCCTCCACTTT.

This clonotype occurred a few times. The V and J genes are TRBV9 and TRBJ1-5; D not resolved. There are 14 residues in the CDR3. CDR1 and CDR2 (germline): SGDLS, YYNGEE. V lost 9 bases, J lost 6 bases, and 19 bases lay in between. The CDR3 coding sequence is TGTGCCAACGAAGGCCCCGGAGGTAGTCAGCCCCAGCATTTT. This codes for CANEGPGGSQPQHF.

The chain combines TRBV20-1 with TRBJ2-1, with 8 bases aligning to TRBD2. The V segment lost 6 bases and the J segment 0 bases; nucleotides outside the gene matches: 4. This CDR3 comprises 14 residues. Per the germline V gene, CDR1 is DFQATT and CDR2 is SNEGSKA (reference sequence). The CDR3, as DNA: TGCAGTGCGGCCCGGGAGGGCTCCTACAATGAGCAGTTCTTC. This codes for CSAAREGSYNEQFF.

CDR3 loop: CASSRAGGNTGELFF. The CDR3 coding sequence is TGTGCGTCTAGTCGAGCGGGGGGGAACACCGGGGAGCTGTTTTTT. The chain employs TRBV7-2 and TRBJ2-2; TRBD2 agrees at 9 bases. The germline V gene has CDR1 SGHTA and CDR2 FQGNSA. The CDR3 runs 15 residues.

CDR3 loop: CASSEYGPSAGLYGGYTF. The CDR3 DNA follows: TGTGCCAGCAGTGAATATGGTCCGTCCGCGGGGCTATATGGGGGCTACACCTTC. The gene calls are TRBV25-1 and TRBJ1-2, with D perhaps TRBD1 (5 bases). V lost 0 bases and J 8 bases, leaving 25 bases between the germline ends. Per the germline V gene, CDR1 is MGHDK and CDR2 is SYGVNS. CDR3 size: 18 residues.

The chain links TRBV5-1 to TRBJ2-5, with TRBD2 identical over 14 bases. The CDR3 loop spans 17 amino acids. The V and J ends lost 3 bases and 3 bases, in that order; junction bases with no gene match: 7. Germline loops: CDR1 SGHRS, CDR2 YFSETQ. CDR3 in DNA: TGCGCCAGCAGCTCCCGACTAGCGGGAGGGGGAAAAGAGACCCAGTACTTC. Its translation: CASSSRLAGGGKETQYF.

At least ten counts were recorded for this clonotype. In nucleotides, the CDR3 is TGCGCCAGCGCACCTGGGAGCTCCTACAATGAGCAGTTCTTC. Encoded protein: CASAPGSSYNEQFF. V is TRBV5-1 and J is TRBJ2-1; the D gene is possibly TRBD2 (5 bases). Germline V gene lookup returns CDR1 SGHRS and CDR2 YFSETQ. The length of the CDR3 is 14 residues. The germline V and J ends were trimmed by 7 bases and 0 bases, with 11 bases remaining between them.

Ten or more counts support this clonotype. The rearrangement links TRBV7-9 to TRBJ1-1, with unresolved D. Trimming removed 0 bases at V and 0 bases at J, with 11 bases between. In germline, CDR1 is SEHNR, CDR2 FQNEAQ (reference sequence). The CDR3 runs 16 residues. The CDR3 loop is CASSLALGRMNTEAFF. The CDR3 DNA follows: TGTGCCAGCAGCTTAGCGCTTGGCAGAATGAACACTGAAGCTTTCTTT.

The V and J genes are TRBV30 and TRBJ2-3; D is unresolved. Looked up from germline, CDR1 is GTSNPN and CDR2 is SVGIG (reference sequence). The V gene lost 2 bases and the J gene lost 2 bases, with 5 bases spanning the gap. The CDR3 contains 12 residues. The CDR3 spells CAWSILTDTQYF. CDR3 coding DNA: TGTGCCTGGAGTATTCTCACAGATACGCAGTATTTT.